This is a list of T cell receptor beta chains from one sample in a study of post-analysis software for immune sequencing data. TCRdb re-derived calls from the PCR reads in MiXCR, one entry per CDR3 protein. Among about 770,000 distinct CDR3 sequences listed, about 45% were seen once. Sequenced sample: blood. Source of these receptors: a girl under 18 with multiple sclerosis. CDR3s include the opening cysteine and the closing phenylalanine or tryptophan. A D gene is named only where the DNA matches it firmly. Size is stated for part of the rows, as once, few or many counts, or as a class when the clone is expanded.

d_call: TRBD2
j_call: TRBJ2-3
v_call: TRBV9
clone_size: NA
cdr3_aa: CASSERTSGRAGTDTQYF
cdr3_nt: TGTGCCAGCAGCGAAAGGACTAGCGGGAGGGCCGGCACAGATACGCAGTATTTT

d_call: TRBD1
j_call: TRBJ2-7
v_call: TRBV3-1
clone_size: NA
cdr3_aa: CASSSTTGAEAVQYF
cdr3_nt: TGTGCCAGCAGCTCAACGACAGGGGCCGAAGCCGTTCAGTACTTC

d_call: TRBD2
j_call: TRBJ2-7
v_call: TRBV3-1
clone_size: NA
cdr3_aa: CASSRGGSGMTYEQYF
cdr3_nt: TGTGCCAGCAGCCGAGGCGGTAGCGGGATGACCTACGAGCAGTACTTC

d_call: NA
j_call: TRBJ2-7
v_call: TRBV12-3/TRBV12-4
clone_size: NA
cdr3_aa: CASSSSHARAYEQYF
cdr3_nt: TGTGCCAGCAGCTCCAGCCATGCGCGGGCCTACGAGCAGTACTTC

d_call: NA
j_call: TRBJ2-1
v_call: TRBV12-3/TRBV12-4
clone_size: few
cdr3_aa: CASGGDYNEQFF
cdr3_nt: TGTGCCAGCGGCGGGGACTACAATGAGCAGTTCTTC

d_call: NA
j_call: TRBJ1-1
v_call: TRBV7-2
clone_size: NA
cdr3_aa: CASSVAAQANTEAFF
cdr3_nt: TGTGCCAGCAGCGTGGCAGCCCAAGCGAACACTGAAGCTTTCTTT

d_call: TRBD1
j_call: TRBJ2-7
v_call: TRBV29-1
clone_size: NA
cdr3_aa: CSVWTGEDYEQYF
cdr3_nt: TGCAGCGTTTGGACAGGGGAGGACTACGAGCAGTACTTC

d_call: NA
j_call: TRBJ2-5
v_call: TRBV15
clone_size: few
cdr3_aa: CATSRDRGLSQQYF
cdr3_nt: TGTGCCACCAGCAGAGATAGGGGCCTTTCCCAGCAGTACTTC

d_call: NA
j_call: TRBJ2-2
v_call: TRBV9
clone_size: NA
cdr3_aa: CASSVGPDTGELFF
cdr3_nt: TGTGCCAGCAGCGTAGGCCCCGACACCGGGGAGCTGTTTTTT

d_call: NA
j_call: TRBJ2-3
v_call: TRBV6-1
clone_size: NA
cdr3_aa: CASSETRAGYGTDTQYF
cdr3_nt: TGTGCCAGCAGTGAAACCCGGGCGGGCTATGGGACAGATACGCAGTATTTT

d_call: TRBD1
j_call: TRBJ2-7
v_call: TRBV7-9
clone_size: NA
cdr3_aa: CASSSQGTGGFEQYF
cdr3_nt: TGTGCCAGCAGCTCGCAGGGGACAGGGGGCTTCGAGCAGTACTTC

d_call: NA
j_call: TRBJ2-7
v_call: TRBV24-1
clone_size: few
cdr3_aa: CATFGGSYEQYF
cdr3_nt: TGTGCCACCTTTGGAGGATCCTACGAGCAGTACTTC

d_call: NA
j_call: TRBJ2-1
v_call: TRBV6-1
clone_size: few
cdr3_aa: CASSGRGLREQFF
cdr3_nt: TGTGCCAGCAGTGGTAGAGGGTTGCGTGAGCAGTTCTTC

d_call: TRBD2
j_call: TRBJ2-1
v_call: TRBV6-5
clone_size: NA
cdr3_aa: CASTPGLAGTYEQFF
cdr3_nt: TGTGCCAGCACCCCCGGACTAGCGGGAACGTATGAGCAGTTCTTC

d_call: NA
j_call: TRBJ1-1
v_call: TRBV20-1
clone_size: NA
cdr3_aa: CSASSEAFF
cdr3_nt: TGCAGTGCTAGTTCTGAAGCTTTCTTT

d_call: NA
j_call: TRBJ2-2
v_call: TRBV6-1
clone_size: NA
cdr3_aa: CASSEGWIHRPSQLFF
cdr3_nt: TGTGCCAGCAGTGAAGGGTGGATTCACAGGCCCTCTCAGCTGTTTTTT

d_call: NA
j_call: TRBJ1-2
v_call: TRBV9
clone_size: NA
cdr3_aa: CASSVAGTGHDDGYTF
cdr3_nt: TGTGCCAGCAGCGTAGCCGGGACTGGACATGACGATGGCTACACCTTC

d_call: NA
j_call: TRBJ1-2
v_call: TRBV24-1
clone_size: few
cdr3_aa: CATSDFGEGGYTF
cdr3_nt: TGTGCCACCAGTGATTTTGGCGAAGGTGGCTACACCTTC

d_call: TRBD2
j_call: TRBJ2-7
v_call: TRBV7-9
clone_size: few
cdr3_aa: CASSLVRGSAGMDEQYF
cdr3_nt: TGTGCCAGCAGCTTAGTGCGGGGTTCAGCGGGGATGGACGAGCAGTACTTC

d_call: NA
j_call: TRBJ2-3
v_call: TRBV6-1
clone_size: NA
cdr3_aa: CASSPTGLTDTQYF
cdr3_nt: TGTGCCAGCAGTCCTACCGGGCTCACAGATACGCAGTATTTT

d_call: TRBD2
j_call: TRBJ2-3
v_call: TRBV19
clone_size: few
cdr3_aa: CAAKRDRSTDTQYF
cdr3_nt: TGTGCCGCGAAGCGGGATAGAAGCACAGATACGCAGTATTTT

d_call: TRBD2
j_call: TRBJ2-1
v_call: TRBV10-3
clone_size: NA
cdr3_aa: CAISATSGIYNEQFF
cdr3_nt: TGTGCCATCAGTGCGACTAGCGGGATCTACAATGAGCAGTTCTTC

d_call: NA
j_call: TRBJ1-2
v_call: TRBV7-2
clone_size: once
cdr3_aa: CASSRTDSPYDYTF
cdr3_nt: TGTGCCAGCAGCCGAACGGACAGTCCCTACGACTACACCTTC

d_call: NA
j_call: TRBJ2-1
v_call: TRBV6-1
clone_size: few
cdr3_aa: CASRTTPDPYNEQFF
cdr3_nt: TGTGCCAGCAGAACTACTCCGGACCCCTACAATGAGCAGTTCTTC

d_call: NA
j_call: TRBJ2-2
v_call: TRBV7-9
clone_size: NA
cdr3_aa: CASSLPGGDSINTGELFF
cdr3_nt: TGTGCCAGCAGCTTACCCGGCGGGGACAGCATCAACACCGGGGAGCTGTTTTTT

d_call: TRBD2
j_call: TRBJ2-7
v_call: TRBV12-3/TRBV12-4
clone_size: few
cdr3_aa: CASSLLLSGRASYEQYF
cdr3_nt: TGTGCCAGCAGTTTACTCCTTAGCGGGAGGGCCTCCTACGAGCAGTACTTC

d_call: TRBD1
j_call: TRBJ1-2
v_call: TRBV4-3
clone_size: few
cdr3_aa: CASSQTGQDGYTF
cdr3_nt: TGCGCCAGCAGCCAGACAGGGCAAGATGGCTACACCTTC

d_call: TRBD2
j_call: TRBJ2-1
v_call: TRBV28
clone_size: NA
cdr3_aa: CASSLHLIVGTSGSITYNEQFF
cdr3_nt: TGTGCCAGCAGTTTACATCTGATAGTAGGGACTAGCGGGAGTATAACCTACAATGAGCAGTTCTTC

d_call: NA
j_call: TRBJ2-3
v_call: TRBV6-1
clone_size: NA
cdr3_aa: CASTQETSNKNTQYF
cdr3_nt: TGTGCCAGCACCCAAGAGACATCAAATAAGAATACGCAGTATTTT

d_call: NA
j_call: TRBJ2-7
v_call: TRBV6-5
clone_size: few
cdr3_aa: CASSRTGTYYEQYF
cdr3_nt: TGTGCCAGCAGTAGGACCGGGACGTACTACGAGCAGTACTTC

d_call: NA
j_call: TRBJ2-7
v_call: TRBV20-1
clone_size: NA
cdr3_aa: CSASLLASYEQYF
cdr3_nt: TGCAGTGCTAGTTTGCTAGCCTCCTACGAGCAGTACTTC

d_call: TRBD1
j_call: TRBJ1-1
v_call: TRBV7-6
clone_size: NA
cdr3_aa: CASSFGSDDRGGQMNTEAFF
cdr3_nt: TGTGCCAGCAGCTTCGGCAGTGATGACAGGGGTGGGCAGATGAACACTGAAGCTTTCTTT

d_call: TRBD2
j_call: TRBJ2-5
v_call: TRBV15
clone_size: NA
cdr3_aa: CATSRSSGSGEETQYF
cdr3_nt: TGTGCCACCAGCAGATCTAGCGGGAGTGGAGAAGAGACCCAGTACTTC

d_call: NA
j_call: TRBJ2-4
v_call: TRBV2
clone_size: few
cdr3_aa: CASSDAALAKNIQYF
cdr3_nt: TGTGCCAGCAGTGATGCGGCGTTAGCCAAAAACATTCAGTACTTC

d_call: NA
j_call: TRBJ2-5
v_call: TRBV5-5
clone_size: few
cdr3_aa: CASSLGSGRQETQYF
cdr3_nt: TGTGCCAGCAGCTTGGGTTCTGGACGACAAGAGACCCAGTACTTC

d_call: NA
j_call: TRBJ2-1
v_call: TRBV7-9
clone_size: few
cdr3_aa: CASSTGKGNEQFF
cdr3_nt: TGTGCCAGCAGCACCGGAAAAGGCAATGAGCAGTTCTTC

d_call: NA
j_call: TRBJ1-6
v_call: TRBV12-3/TRBV12-4
clone_size: NA
cdr3_aa: CASSSQVDNSPLHF
cdr3_nt: TGTGCCAGCAGTTCACAGGTTGATAATTCACCCCTCCACTTT

d_call: NA
j_call: TRBJ1-2
v_call: TRBV20-1
clone_size: NA
cdr3_aa: CSAHLIGRNYGYTF
cdr3_nt: TGCAGTGCTCACCTCATCGGGAGAAACTATGGCTACACCTTC

d_call: NA
j_call: TRBJ2-7
v_call: TRBV4-1
clone_size: few
cdr3_aa: CASSQDAEGWYEQYF
cdr3_nt: TGCGCCAGCAGCCAAGATGCGGAGGGTTGGTACGAGCAGTACTTC

d_call: TRBD2
j_call: TRBJ2-1
v_call: TRBV2
clone_size: NA
cdr3_aa: CASTGLNYNEQFF
cdr3_nt: TGTGCCAGCACGGGACTAAATTACAATGAGCAGTTCTTC

d_call: NA
j_call: TRBJ2-7
v_call: TRBV12-3/TRBV12-4
clone_size: NA
cdr3_aa: CASSHGGSISYNEQYF
cdr3_nt: TGTGCCAGCTCCCATGGGGGGAGTATTTCCTACAATGAGCAGTACTTC

d_call: TRBD1
j_call: TRBJ2-3
v_call: TRBV12-3/TRBV12-4
clone_size: NA
cdr3_aa: CASSLGDRALGDTQYF
cdr3_nt: TGTGCCAGCAGTTTAGGGGACAGGGCCCTGGGAGATACGCAGTATTTT

d_call: NA
j_call: TRBJ1-2
v_call: TRBV24-1
clone_size: NA
cdr3_aa: CTTSADRNYGYTF
cdr3_nt: TGTACCACCAGCGCGGACAGAAACTATGGCTACACCTTC

d_call: NA
j_call: TRBJ1-1
v_call: TRBV11-1
clone_size: NA
cdr3_aa: CASSLKAGAEAFF
cdr3_nt: TGTGCCAGCAGCTTAAAGGCTGGCGCTGAAGCTTTCTTT

d_call: TRBD1
j_call: TRBJ1-2
v_call: TRBV7-9
clone_size: NA
cdr3_aa: CASSYAGQGEDGYTF
cdr3_nt: TGTGCCAGCAGCTACGCCGGACAGGGCGAGGATGGCTACACCTTC